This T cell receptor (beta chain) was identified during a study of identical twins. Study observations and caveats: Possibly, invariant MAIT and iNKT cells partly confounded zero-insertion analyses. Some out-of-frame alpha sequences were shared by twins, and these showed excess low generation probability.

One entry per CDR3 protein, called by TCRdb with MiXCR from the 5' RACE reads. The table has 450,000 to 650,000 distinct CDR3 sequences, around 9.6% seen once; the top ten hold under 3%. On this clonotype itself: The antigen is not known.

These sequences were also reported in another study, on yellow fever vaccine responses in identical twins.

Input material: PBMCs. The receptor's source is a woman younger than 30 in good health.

The CDR3 DNA follows: TGTGCCAGCAGCCAAGATTCTAACCCCTCTTACGAGCAGTACTTC. Its protein product is CASSQDSNPSYEQYF. J is TRBJ2-7 and V is TRBV3-1, with D unresolved. From germline, CDR1 is LGHDT and CDR2 YNNKEL (reference sequence). The CDR3 is 15 amino acids. Trimming shortened V by 0 bases and J by 4 bases, and 13 bases separated the two germline ends.